This TCR beta chain was recorded in a study of T cell repertoires in cytomegalovirus infection. Whole-study context: Both recently identified HLA-C-restricted and well-studied HLA-B-restricted CMV epitopes were used in the study. It can be stated that public TCR beta signatures indicated CMV infection as well as a matching HLA type. Findings of the study overall: HLA-C-restricted TCR beta clonotypes specific for CMV led the ex vivo response.

Remarks on this clonotype: Its specificity is not known.

TCRdb used MiXCR to reprocess the reads, holding one entry per CDR3 protein. This table has about 890,000 distinct CDR3 sequences, 25% to 40% appearing once. The junction had 6 bases not matched to a gene; V was cut back by 9 bases and J by 4 bases. Germline V gene lookup returns CDR1 SGHVS and CDR2 FNYEAQ. The CDR3 sequence is 13 residues long. The receptor was derived from a human donor in good health (CMV status not recorded). Some clones in this sample may be carry-over from other donors' samples. This specimen was cultured CD8+ T cells from PBMCs, taken from culture after CMV antigen stimulation. The chain employs TRBV7-6 and TRBJ2-3; 8 bases agree with TRBD2. CDR3 region: CASGTSYADTQYF. The CDR3 nucleotides read TGTGCCAGTGGGACTAGTTACGCAGATACGCAGTATTTT.